This entry describes one T cell receptor beta chain. Its antigen is still unknown. No base quality values were provided; no much bigger clone lies one nucleotide off. These data originate in a study of blood T cell repertoires in COVID-19 (dated by TCRdb to 2018 to 2021). Turning to the overall study: Samples from collaborators originated in the United States, Italy and Spain and spanned both the acute and convalescent phases of COVID-19. A de-identified subject ID, COVID-19 status, age in years and sex were almost always included in the sample metadata. Where available, HLA class I and class II types were obtained from metadata supplied by the sample provider rather than from assay-based typing. Samples came from the ongoing ImmuneRACE study (first 160 participants) plus 1,254 subjects from 6 global collaborators. The dataset comprised deeply sampled blood TCRbeta repertoires from subjects exposed to, actively infected with, or recovered from COVID-19. The repertoires were released in a freely available public database meant as a resource for research on the immune response to SARS-CoV-2. The material from the prospective study consisted of cDNA or gDNA derived from T cells, B-cell-depleted T cells, or PBMCs.

Whole blood was collected in K2EDTA tubes by collaborating institutions according to the institutions' own protocols. Collaborator samples were shipped for TCRbeta analysis as frozen whole blood, isolated PBMCs, or DNA extracted from either sample type. In the germline V gene, CDR1 corresponds to SNHLY and CDR2 to FYNNEI. The junction shows trimming of 4 bases on V and 6 bases on J, and the gene matches do not reach 1 base of it. The CDR3 runs 15 residues from the cysteine to the phenylalanine. Only the CDR3 DNA is retained, 45 bases long and in frame from the first base. Study-wide conclusions, independent of this receptor: How much clinical and demographic metadata was included differed by source and by participant, and the metadata was provided uncurated.

TCRbeta CDR3 regions were amplified from genomic DNA using the immunoSEQ Assay, a bias-controlled multiplex PCR. As for how the authors treated the data: The number of nucleated cells in each sample was estimated by amplification of reference gene primers within the assay. To quantify the absolute abundance of each unique TCRbeta CDR3 rearrangement, sequence reads were collapsed and filtered. For each sample, productive Simpson clonality was calculated as the square root of Simpson's diversity index over productive rearrangements. In TCRdb, the immuneACCESS table is reduced to in-frame sequences with V and J assigned. These tables do not hold every clone; where another copy was compared, an unresolved V gene accounts for under half, and the others remain unexplained. That table is the source of V, J and clone size, and D and trimming were worked out from the DNA. For this sample there are some 150,000 clones; approximately 90% appear just once. The ten largest clones add up to under 2.5% of the sample.

The clonotype was recovered from a woman aged 70-85 years with acute or convalescent COVID-19. The chain was built from TRBV2 and TRBJ1-6, and TRBD1 matches 12 of the central bases. Source material: peripheral blood. Here is the DNA: TGTGCCAGCAGTGGGGACAGGGGGCCTAATTCACCCCTCCACTTT. Its coded protein is CASSGDRGPNSPLHF.